One and the same sample provided the 25 T cell receptor beta chains below, sequenced in a study of STAT5B mutations in CD4+ large granular lymphocyte leukemia. The protocol was immunoSEQ multiplex PCR, while the TCRdb copy is restricted to in-frame clones and leaves out a portion. The repertoire holds 32,000 or so clones, with around 85% as singletons. Specimen: CD4+ T cells from blood buffy coats. All receptors come from a human donor in good health.

The chain is built from TRBV4-2 and TRBJ1-2, with D perhaps matching TRBD1 (5 bases). Trimming pared 2 bases from V and 4 bases from J, leaving 11 bases between. Germline V CDR1 and CDR2: LGHNA, YNFKEQ. There are 14 residues in the CDR3. CDR3: CASSQSQGVYGYTF. The CDR3 DNA reads TGTGCCAGCAGCCAATCGCAGGGAGTCTATGGCTACACCTTC.

The chain links TRBV5-8 to TRBJ2-2, with 11 bases that match TRBD1. The V and J ends lost 5 bases and 4 bases, in that order; junction bases with no gene match: 7. This CDR3 spans 16 amino acids. Germline V gene data show CDR1 as SGHTS and CDR2 as YDEGEE. The CDR3 protein is CASRQGQGVFTGELFF. CDR3 DNA: TGTGCCAGCAGGCAGGGACAGGGGGTGTTCACCGGGGAGCTGTTTTTT.

The chain links TRBV5-1 to TRBJ1-1; D is perhaps TRBD1 (5 bases). CDR1 is SGHRS, CDR2 YFSETQ, per germline. V was pared by 1 base and J by 1 base, with 14 bases between. The CDR3 is made up of 16 amino acids. Here the CDR3 DNA reads TGCGCCAGCAGCTTGCAGGTCGGGGGATCGAACACTGAAGCTTTCTTT. Protein: CASSLQVGGSNTEAFF.

The chain employs TRBV11-2 and TRBJ2-5, with 11 bases that match TRBD1. Trimming at V came to 1 base and at J to 5 bases, leaving 6 bases not matched to a gene. This CDR3 comprises 16 residues. CDR1 and CDR2 from the germline V gene are SGHAT and FQNNGV. CDR3 residues: CASSLARTGGVETQYF. Here the CDR3 DNA reads TGTGCCAGCAGCTTAGCTAGGACAGGGGGCGTGGAGACCCAGTACTTC.

This clone showed up just a few times. The V and J genes are TRBV5-1 and TRBJ2-2; 7 bases agree with TRBD2. Germline trimming cut 4 bases from V and 6 bases from J; bases unmatched to any gene: 9. CDR3 length: 15 amino acids. Germline CDR1 and CDR2: SGHRS and YFSETQ. CDR3 nucleotide sequence: TGCGCCAGCAGCCCGACTAGCTTGGAGGCCGGGGAGCTGTTTTTT. This gives the protein CASSPTSLEAGELFF.

The genes are TRBV4-1 and TRBJ2-1, with 10 bases aligning to TRBD1. The CDR3 totals 15 residues. V was clipped by 1 base and J by 4 bases; unmatched bases: 1. Looked up from germline, CDR1 is MGHRA and CDR2 is YSYEKL. The CDR3 DNA reads TGCGCCAGCAGCCAAGGACAGGGGGCTTACAATGAGCAGTTCTTC. This sequence encodes CASSQGQGAYNEQFF.

The chain uses TRBV6-1 and TRBJ1-3; TRBD1 agrees at 12 bases. Germline CDR1 is MNHNS and CDR2 is SASEGT. V shed 7 bases and J 9 bases; nucleotides not matched to a gene: 7. The CDR3 is 14 amino acids. The CDR3 bases are TGTGCCAGCAATCACGGGGGACAGGGGGCCACCATATATTTT. Amino acids: CASNHGGQGATIYF.

V is TRBV6-5 and J is TRBJ1-6; the match to TRBD1 covers 8 bases. Germline assignment: CDR1 MNHEY and CDR2 SVGAGI. CDR3 size: 16 residues. J was trimmed by 5 bases and V by 1 base; bases with no gene match: 4. In DNA, the CDR3 is TGTGCCAGCAGTTACTATGGGACAGGTGATAATTCACCCCTCCACTTT. As protein: CASSYYGTGDNSPLHF.

This chain joins TRBV7-9 and TRBJ1-2, with D perhaps matching TRBD1 (5 bases). V shed 8 bases and J shed 4 bases, with 23 bases lying between them. Germline-derived CDR1 and CDR2 are SEHNR and FQNEAQ (reference sequence). The CDR3 is 16 amino acids. The CDR3 nucleotides read TGTGCCAGCCAACGGGGCGACAGCATGAATAGCTATGGCTACACCTTC. This encodes CASQRGDSMNSYGYTF.

V usage is TRBV5-1 and J usage is TRBJ2-3, with D possibly matching TRBD2 (6 bases). V dropped 3 bases and J dropped 4 bases, with 12 bases sitting between them. The CDR3 covers 14 residues. Per the germline V gene, CDR1 is SGHRS and CDR2 is YFSETQ. CDR3 sequence (DNA): TGCGCCAGCAGCTCTCTTAGGGAGGCAGATACGCAGTATTTT. The encoded protein is CASSSLREADTQYF.

The genes are TRBV7-6 and TRBJ1-3, with TRBD1 matching 7 bases. The CDR3 is 17 amino acids. The germline V gene encodes CDR1 SGHVS and CDR2 FNYEAQ. Trimming cost V 1 base and J 7 bases; bases outside gene matches: 13. The DNA for the CDR3 is TGTGCCAGCAGCTTAGTGGCAGATATCGGCAGGGGGAACACCATATATTTT. Translating it yields CASSLVADIGRGNTIYF.

The V call is TRBV5-6, the J call TRBJ2-7; D gene ambiguous. The CDR3 runs to 13 residues. Germline assignment: CDR1 SGHDT and CDR2 YYEEEE. Trimming shortened V by 3 bases and J by 4 bases, and 11 bases separated the two germline ends. The CDR3 reads CASSSVLRYEQYF. For the CDR3, the DNA is TGTGCCAGCAGCTCCGTCCTAAGATACGAGCAGTACTTC.

The rearrangement uses TRBV6-5 and TRBJ2-7; D is uncertain. The ends were cut back, 2 bases at V and 1 base at J, with 6 bases in the middle. The germline V gene has CDR1 MNHEY and CDR2 SVGAGI. This CDR3 has 13 residues. The CDR3, as DNA: TGTGCCAGCAGTTACCACCCTTCCTACGAGCAGTACTTC. Amino acids: CASSYHPSYEQYF.

The chain combines TRBV10-3 with TRBJ2-1; the match to TRBD2 covers 9 bases. CDR3 length: 15 residues. The V segment lost 7 bases and the J segment 5 bases; nucleotides outside the gene matches: 9. Per the germline V gene, CDR1 is ENHRY and CDR2 is SYGVKD. CDR3 residues: CAITPGSGGHNEQFF. The CDR3 coding sequence is TGTGCCATCACCCCGGGTAGCGGGGGCCACAATGAGCAGTTCTTC.

The chain employs TRBV7-2 and TRBJ2-5; D gene uncertain. Germline V gene lookup returns CDR1 SGHTA and CDR2 FQGNSA. The CDR3 sequence is 14 residues long. The germline V and J ends were trimmed by 3 bases and 0 bases, with 8 bases remaining between them. The CDR3 sequence is CASSLKSDQETQYF. CDR3 coding DNA: TGTGCCAGCAGCTTGAAGTCAGACCAAGAGACCCAGTACTTC.

For the CDR3, the DNA is TGCGCCAGCAGCCGTAGGACTAGCGGGGGGGCGAGGGAGGAGACCCAGTACTTC. Its protein is CASSRRTSGGAREETQYF. J is TRBJ2-5 and V is TRBV5-1, with 15 bases matching TRBD2. The CDR3 runs 18 residues. Germline CDR1 SGHRS, CDR2 YFSETQ. V shed 4 bases, J shed 5 bases, and the junction held 12 bases outside the gene matches.

This rearrangement joins TRBV27 to TRBJ1-4; tentatively, D is TRBD1 (6 bases). The CDR3 runs 15 residues. V gave up 2 bases and J gave up 1 base, with 8 bases separating them. The germline V gene encodes CDR1 MNHEY and CDR2 SMNVEV (reference sequence). The CDR3 sequence: CASSLGGRTNEKLFF. CDR3 in DNA: TGTGCCAGCAGTTTAGGGGGGCGAACTAATGAAAAACTGTTTTTT.

This clone has just one count. V usage is TRBV7-8 and J usage is TRBJ1-5; 7 bases agree with TRBD1. The CDR3 spans 16 residues. J was trimmed by 6 bases and V by 4 bases; bases with no gene match: 12. Looked up from germline, CDR1 is SGHVS and CDR2 is FQNEAQ. Here the CDR3 DNA reads TGTGCCAGCAGCTCAAACCGGACAGGCCGCGGTCAGCCCCAGCATTTT. The encoded protein is CASSSNRTGRGQPQHF.

This sequence joins TRBV7-2 and TRBJ2-2, with 8 bases matching TRBD2. CDR3 length: 16 amino acids. The germline CDR1 and CDR2 sequences are SGHTA and FQGNSA. V lost 5 bases to trimming and J lost 6 bases; unmatched junction nucleotides: 11. In DNA, the CDR3 is TGTGCCAGCAGCGCGAAAGCGGGGGCGGAGGCCGGGGAGCTGTTTTTT. As protein: CASSAKAGAEAGELFF.

The chain recombines TRBV10-3 with TRBJ2-3; no clear D gene. Trimming stripped 3 bases from V and 6 bases from J, with 10 bases between. CDR1 is ENHRY and CDR2 is SYGVKD in the germline V gene. The CDR3 contains 13 residues. The chain's CDR3 is CAISEVLIDTQYF. The CDR3 nucleotides are TGTGCCATCAGTGAAGTCTTAATCGATACGCAGTATTTT.

The J gene is TRBJ2-3, the V gene TRBV7-9, with 8 bases aligning to TRBD2. Germline loops: CDR1 SEHNR, CDR2 FQNEAQ (reference sequence). The CDR3 length is 15 residues. V lost 5 bases and J lost 4; bases outside the gene matches: 8. CDR3 in DNA: TGTGCCAGCAGCCCCTTAACGGGGGGGGCAGATACGCAGTATTTT. Amino acid sequence: CASSPLTGGADTQYF.

The chain couples TRBV7-9 to TRBJ2-1, with D possibly being TRBD1 (6 bases). V lost 1 base to trimming and J lost 4 bases, with 14 bases between them. This CDR3 contains 16 residues. Looked up from germline, CDR1 is SEHNR and CDR2 is FQNEAQ (reference sequence). The CDR3 DNA sequence: TGTGCCAGCAGCTTAGTTGGCAGGGGCTCGTACAATGAGCAGTTCTTC. The encoded protein is CASSLVGRGSYNEQFF.

V is TRBV5-1 and J is TRBJ1-4; perhaps TRBD1 as D (5 bases). Germline-derived CDR1 and CDR2 are SGHRS and YFSETQ. The CDR3 consists of 17 residues. With 3 bases removed from V and 2 bases from J, the gap between germline ends came to 17 bases. The CDR3 reads CASSSMTAAGTNEKLFF. The CDR3 coding sequence is TGCGCCAGCAGCTCGATGACAGCTGCTGGTACTAATGAAAAACTGTTTTTT.

The chain recombines TRBV4-3 with TRBJ2-3; D remains unclear. Germline V gene lookup returns CDR1 LGHNA and CDR2 YSLEER. V was clipped by 5 bases and J by 7 bases, with 13 bases between them. This CDR3 contains 13 residues. In nucleotides, the CDR3 is TGCGCCAGCAGCTCAAGTTCGAAAAATACGCAGTATTTT. This translates into CASSSSSKNTQYF.

The chain has TRBV28 and TRBJ1-2; D gene ambiguous. Between the trimmed V and J ends, which lost 7 bases and 3 bases, there was a span of 18 bases. Germline loops: CDR1 MDHEN, CDR2 SYDVKM. This CDR3 is built from 15 residues. CDR3 DNA sequence: TGTGCCAGCATAAAGGAGATCCAGTGGGACTATGGCTACACCTTC. Translated: CASIKEIQWDYGYTF.